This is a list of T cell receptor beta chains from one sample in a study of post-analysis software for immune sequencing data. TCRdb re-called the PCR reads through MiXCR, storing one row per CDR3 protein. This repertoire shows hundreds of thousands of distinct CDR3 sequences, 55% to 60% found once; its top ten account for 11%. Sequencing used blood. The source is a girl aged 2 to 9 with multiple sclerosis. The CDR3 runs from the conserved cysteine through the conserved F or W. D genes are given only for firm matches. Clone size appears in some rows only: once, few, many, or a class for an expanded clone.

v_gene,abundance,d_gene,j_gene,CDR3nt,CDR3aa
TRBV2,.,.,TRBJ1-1,TGTGCCAGCAGTGAAACAGGCGAAACTGAAGCTTTCTTT,CASSETGETEAFF
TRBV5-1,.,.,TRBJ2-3,TGCGCCAGCAGCTTCAACACAGATACGCAGTATTTT,CASSFNTDTQYF
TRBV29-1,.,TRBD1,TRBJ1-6,TGCAGCGTTCGGGAGGGGGCTTCGGATTCACCCCTCCACTTT,CSVREGASDSPLHF
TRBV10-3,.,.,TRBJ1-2,TGTGCCATCAGGACTGAGGACGGCCCCTCATATGGCTACACCTTC,CAIRTEDGPSYGYTF
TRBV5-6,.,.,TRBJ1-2,TGTGCCAGCAGCTTTCTGATGGGACATCTTAACTATGGCTACACCTTC,CASSFLMGHLNYGYTF
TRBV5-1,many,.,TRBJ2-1,TGCGCCAGCAGCTTGGGTGGGGACAATGAGCAGTTCTTC,CASSLGGDNEQFF
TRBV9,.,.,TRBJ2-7,TGTGCCAGCAGCGTATGGGGCAGGGTGGCGGACGAGCAGTACTTC,CASSVWGRVADEQYF
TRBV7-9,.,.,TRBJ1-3,TGTGCCAGCAGCTTAGTCGCAGGCTCTGGAAACACCATATATTTT,CASSLVAGSGNTIYF
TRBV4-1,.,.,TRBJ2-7,TGCGCCAGCAGCCAAGGCCAGGTCGTCAACGAGCAGTACTTC,CASSQGQVVNEQYF
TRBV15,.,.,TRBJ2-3,TGTGCCACCAGCAGAGATCCCAGGCCCGCAGATACGCAGTATTTT,CATSRDPRPADTQYF
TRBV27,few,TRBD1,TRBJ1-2,TGTGCCAGCAGTTTCGGGACAGGGTACAATAGTGGCTACACCTTC,CASSFGTGYNSGYTF
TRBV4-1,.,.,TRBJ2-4,TGCGCCAGCAGCCGTACTACTGGGGAATGGGCTGAGCAGTACTTC,CASSRTTGEWAEQYF
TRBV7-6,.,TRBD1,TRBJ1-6,TGTGCCAGCAGCGCACCGGGACAGGCAAATTCACCCCTCCACTTT,CASSAPGQANSPLHF
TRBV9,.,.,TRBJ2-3,TGTGCCAGCAGCGAGGGGATTAGCACAGATACGCAGTATTTT,CASSEGISTDTQYF
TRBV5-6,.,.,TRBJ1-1,TGTGCCAGCACCTTAGGCAGTTGGTACACTGAAGCTTTCTTT,CASTLGSWYTEAFF
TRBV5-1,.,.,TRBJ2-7,TGCGCCAGCAGCGAGCGTCTCGGAGTGCCGGGGATATACGAGCAGTACTTC,CASSERLGVPGIYEQYF
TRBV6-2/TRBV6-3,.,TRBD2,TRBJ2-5,TGTGCCAGCATTCTAGTAGCGGGGCGGCAAGAGACCCAGTACTTC,CASILVAGRQETQYF
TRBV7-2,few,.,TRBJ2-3,TGTGCCAGCAGCCCCCAGGGTAGCGGAAACACAGATACGCAGTATTTT,CASSPQGSGNTDTQYF
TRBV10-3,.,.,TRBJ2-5,TGTGCCATCAGTGAACGAGGCCGAGAGACCCAGTACTTC,CAISERGRETQYF
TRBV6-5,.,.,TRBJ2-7,TGTGCCAGCAGTGCGGGCCCCCTCGAGCAGTACTTC,CASSAGPLEQYF
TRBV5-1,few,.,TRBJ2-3,TGCGCCAGCAGCGTCCAAAGGGATACGCAGTATTTT,CASSVQRDTQYF
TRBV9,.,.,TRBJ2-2,TGTGCCAGCAGCGTAGGGCCCCTAGCGTACACCGGGGAGCTGTTTTTT,CASSVGPLAYTGELFF
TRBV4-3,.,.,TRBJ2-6,TGCGCCAGCAGCCAAGGACGGGGGAACTCTGGGGCCAACGTCCTGACTTTC,CASSQGRGNSGANVLTF
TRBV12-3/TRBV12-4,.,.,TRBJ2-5,TGTGCCAGCAGTGTCGAAGGACGGGGATACCAAGAGACCCAGTACTTC,CASSVEGRGYQETQYF
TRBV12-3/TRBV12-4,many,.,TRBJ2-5,TGTGCCAGCAGCTTAGTTGGGGACCAAGAGACCCAGTACTTC,CASSLVGDQETQYF
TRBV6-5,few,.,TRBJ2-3,TGTGCCAGCCAGGGGGGCTTCACAGATACGCAGTATTTT,CASQGGFTDTQYF
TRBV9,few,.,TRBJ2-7,TGTGCCAGCAGCGTAGAGGGGGGTGCGGGGTACGAGCAGTACTTC,CASSVEGGAGYEQYF
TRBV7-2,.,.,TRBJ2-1,TGTGCCAGCAGCTTAGTATGGGGGCGGCGTTTGTCCGATGAGCAGTTCTTC,CASSLVWGRRLSDEQFF
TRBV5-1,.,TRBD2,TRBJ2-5,TGCGCCAGCAGCTTGGGTAACGGGAGGGTCCAAGAGACCCAGTACTTC,CASSLGNGRVQETQYF
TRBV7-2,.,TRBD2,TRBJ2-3,TGTACCAGCAGCTTAGGTCTAGCGGGGTTTGGAGATACGCAGTATTTT,CTSSLGLAGFGDTQYF
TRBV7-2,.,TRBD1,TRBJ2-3,TGTGCCTCAGAGGGACAGGGGGCGACAGATACGCAGTATTTT,CASEGQGATDTQYF
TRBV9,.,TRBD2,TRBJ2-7,TGTGCCAGCAGCGCGACTAGCGGTTCCTACGAGCAGTACTTC,CASSATSGSYEQYF
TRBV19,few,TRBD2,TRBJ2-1,TGTGCCAGTAGTTCGGGACTAGCGAGCTCCTACAATGAGCAGTTCTTC,CASSSGLASSYNEQFF
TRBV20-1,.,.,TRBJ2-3,TGCAGTGCTAGAGATCCTAGTAGATTCCCCGCAGATACGCAGTATTTT,CSARDPSRFPADTQYF
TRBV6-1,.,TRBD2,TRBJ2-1,TGTGCCAGCAGTCCACGGACTAGCGGATCACTCCCGAGCTCCTACAATGAGCAGTTCTTC,CASSPRTSGSLPSSYNEQFF
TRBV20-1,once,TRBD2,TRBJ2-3,TGCAGTGCTAGGCGGCGGGAGGGAGATACGCAGTATTTT,CSARRREGDTQYF
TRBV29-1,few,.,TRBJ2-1,TGCAGCGTATCTGGACGGTACAATGAGCAGTTCTTC,CSVSGRYNEQFF